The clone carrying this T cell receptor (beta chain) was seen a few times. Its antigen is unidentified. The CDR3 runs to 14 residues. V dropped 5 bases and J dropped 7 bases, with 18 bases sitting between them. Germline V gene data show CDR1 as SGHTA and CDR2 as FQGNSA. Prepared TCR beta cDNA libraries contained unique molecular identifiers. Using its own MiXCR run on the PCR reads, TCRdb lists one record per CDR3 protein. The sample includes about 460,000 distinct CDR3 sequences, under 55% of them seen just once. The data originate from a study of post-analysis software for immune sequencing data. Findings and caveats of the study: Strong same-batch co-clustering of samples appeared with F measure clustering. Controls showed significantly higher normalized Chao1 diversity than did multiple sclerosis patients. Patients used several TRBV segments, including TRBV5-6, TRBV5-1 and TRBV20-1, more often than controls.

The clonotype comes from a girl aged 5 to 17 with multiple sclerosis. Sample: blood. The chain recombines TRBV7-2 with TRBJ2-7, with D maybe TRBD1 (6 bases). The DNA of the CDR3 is TGTGCCAGCAGCCAAGAGGAGTGGGGGCGGGAGCAGTACTTC. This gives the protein CASSQEEWGREQYF.